Sequencing of this T cell receptor beta chain was carried out in a study of cytomegalovirus exposure and HLA in healthy donors. This clone was seen more than once but under ten times. Its antigen is currently unknown. Notes on the study in general: Later analysis associated a missense DCLRE1C variant with TCR beta V- and J-gene trimming. Common viral pathogens seemed to be connected with several of the most significant clusters, according to a later analysis. For presence/absence analyses, sequencing depth was assumed to be roughly uniform across donors.

V gave up 5 bases and J gave up 4 bases; unmatched junction bases: 12. The CDR3 spans 18 residues. The germline CDR1 and CDR2 sequences are SGHTA and FQGNSA. The PCR used 60 Vbeta and 13 Jbeta primers. The repertoire was sequenced with immunoSEQ multiplex PCR; TCRdb's copy has only in-frame clones and lacks some. The sample carries approximately 70,000 clones, around 70% recorded once. The sequencing sample was made of PBMCs. This rearrangement joins TRBV7-2 to TRBJ2-1, with 12 nucleotides matching TRBD2. This clonotype was obtained from a woman between 50 and 59 years old in good health and CMV-seropositive. CDR3 loop: CASSPWGGLAGHYNEQFF. CDR3 nucleotide sequence: TGTGCCAGCAGCCCCTGGGGGGGACTAGCGGGTCATTACAATGAGCAGTTCTTC.